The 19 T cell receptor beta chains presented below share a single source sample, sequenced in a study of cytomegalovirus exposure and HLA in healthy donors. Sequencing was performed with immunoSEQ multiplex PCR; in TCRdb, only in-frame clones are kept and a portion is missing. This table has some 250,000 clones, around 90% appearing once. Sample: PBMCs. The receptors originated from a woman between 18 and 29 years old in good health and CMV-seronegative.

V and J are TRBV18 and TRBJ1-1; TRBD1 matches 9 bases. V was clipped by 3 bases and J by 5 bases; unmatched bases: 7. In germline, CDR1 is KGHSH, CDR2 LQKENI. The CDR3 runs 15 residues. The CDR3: CASSPWDREETEAFF. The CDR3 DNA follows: TGTGCCAGCTCACCCTGGGACAGGGAGGAGACTGAAGCTTTCTTT.

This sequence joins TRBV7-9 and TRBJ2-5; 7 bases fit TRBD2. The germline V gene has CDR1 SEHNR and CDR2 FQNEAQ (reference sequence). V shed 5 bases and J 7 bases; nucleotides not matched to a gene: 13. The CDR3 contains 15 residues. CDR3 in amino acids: CASSPANAPGGTQYF. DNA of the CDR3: TGTGCCAGCAGCCCCGCCAATGCCCCGGGGGGGACCCAGTACTTC.

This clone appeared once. CDR3 region: CASSLLTGGTNEKLFF. The CDR3 coding sequence is TGTGCCAGCAGCTTGTTGACAGGGGGGACTAATGAAAAACTGTTTTTT. This chain connects TRBV5-8 to TRBJ1-4; 9 bases are a match to TRBD1. Per germline, CDR1 SGHTS and CDR2 YDEGEE. V dropped 1 base and J dropped 2; count of bases not matched to a gene: 3. CDR3 size: 16 residues. Full variable domain (rest looked up from reference TRBV5-8 and TRBJ1-4): EAGVTQSPTHLIKTRGQQATLRCSPISGHTSVYWYQQALGLGLQFLLWYDEGEERNRGNFPPRFSGRQFPNYSSELNVNALELEDSALYLCASSLLTGGTNEKLFFGSGTQLSVL.

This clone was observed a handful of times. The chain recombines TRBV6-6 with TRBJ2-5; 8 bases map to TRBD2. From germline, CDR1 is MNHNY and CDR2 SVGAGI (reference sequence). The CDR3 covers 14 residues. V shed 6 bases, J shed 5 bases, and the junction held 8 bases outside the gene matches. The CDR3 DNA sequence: TGTGCCAGCAGCCGGCGGGGGGCCGATGAGACCCAGTACTTC. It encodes CASSRRGADETQYF.

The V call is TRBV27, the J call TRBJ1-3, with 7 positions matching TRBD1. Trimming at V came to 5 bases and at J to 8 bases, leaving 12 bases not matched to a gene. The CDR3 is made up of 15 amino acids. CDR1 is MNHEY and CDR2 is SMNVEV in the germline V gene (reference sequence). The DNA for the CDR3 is TGTGCCAGCAGTCCACTGACAGGGATGGGAGACACCATATATTTT. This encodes CASSPLTGMGDTIYF.

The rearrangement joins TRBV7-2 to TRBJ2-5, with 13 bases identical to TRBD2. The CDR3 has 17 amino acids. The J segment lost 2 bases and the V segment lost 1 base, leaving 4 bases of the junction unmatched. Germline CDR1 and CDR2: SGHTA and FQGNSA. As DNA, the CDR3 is TGTGCCAGCAGCTTAGGGGGACTAGCGGGGCTACAAGAGACCCAGTACTTC. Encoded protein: CASSLGGLAGLQETQYF.

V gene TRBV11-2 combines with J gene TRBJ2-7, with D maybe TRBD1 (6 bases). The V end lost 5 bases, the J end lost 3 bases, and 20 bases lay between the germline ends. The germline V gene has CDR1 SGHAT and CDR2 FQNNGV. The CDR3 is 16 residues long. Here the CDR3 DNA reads TGTGCCAGCAGCCGCGACGGGACACCCGCCTTCTACGAGCAGTACGTC. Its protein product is CASSRDGTPAFYEQYV.

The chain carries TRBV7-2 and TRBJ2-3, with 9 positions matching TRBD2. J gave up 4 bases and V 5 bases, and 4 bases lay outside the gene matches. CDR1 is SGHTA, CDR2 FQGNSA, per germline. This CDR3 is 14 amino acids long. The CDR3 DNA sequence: TGTGCCAGCAGCCGACTAGCGGCCCCAGATACGCAGTATTTT. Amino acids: CASSRLAAPDTQYF.

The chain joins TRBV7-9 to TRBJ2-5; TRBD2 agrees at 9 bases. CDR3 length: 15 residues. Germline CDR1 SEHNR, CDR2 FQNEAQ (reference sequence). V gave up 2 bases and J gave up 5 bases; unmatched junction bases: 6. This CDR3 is CASSLSLAGWETQYF. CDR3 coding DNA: TGTGCCAGCAGCTTATCGCTAGCGGGGTGGGAGACCCAGTACTTC.

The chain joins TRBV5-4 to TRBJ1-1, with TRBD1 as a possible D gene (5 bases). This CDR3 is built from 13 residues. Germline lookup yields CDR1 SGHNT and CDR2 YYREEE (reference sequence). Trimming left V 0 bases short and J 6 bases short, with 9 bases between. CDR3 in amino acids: CASSLGAGAEAFF. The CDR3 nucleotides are TGTGCCAGCAGCTTGGGGGCGGGGGCTGAAGCTTTCTTT.

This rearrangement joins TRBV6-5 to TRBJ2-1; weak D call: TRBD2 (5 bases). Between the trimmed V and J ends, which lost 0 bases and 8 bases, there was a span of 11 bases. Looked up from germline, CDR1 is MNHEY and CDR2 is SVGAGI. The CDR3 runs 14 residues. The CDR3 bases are TGTGCCAGCAGTTACTCTGAGGGTAGGTATGAGCAGTTCTTC. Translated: CASSYSEGRYEQFF.

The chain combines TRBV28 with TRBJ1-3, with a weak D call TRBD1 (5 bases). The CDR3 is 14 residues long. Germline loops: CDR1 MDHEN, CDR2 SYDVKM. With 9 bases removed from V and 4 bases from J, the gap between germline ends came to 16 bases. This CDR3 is CASSIGGIGNTIYF. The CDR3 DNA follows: TGTGCCAGTTCGATCGGGGGGATCGGAAACACCATATATTTT.

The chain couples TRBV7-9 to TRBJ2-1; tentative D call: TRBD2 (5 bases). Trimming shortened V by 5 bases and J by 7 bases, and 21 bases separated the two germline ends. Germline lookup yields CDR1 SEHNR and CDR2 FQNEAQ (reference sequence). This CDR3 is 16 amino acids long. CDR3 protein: CASSPRWGNPGNEQFF. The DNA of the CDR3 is TGTGCCAGCAGCCCCCGGTGGGGTAATCCGGGGAATGAGCAGTTCTTC.

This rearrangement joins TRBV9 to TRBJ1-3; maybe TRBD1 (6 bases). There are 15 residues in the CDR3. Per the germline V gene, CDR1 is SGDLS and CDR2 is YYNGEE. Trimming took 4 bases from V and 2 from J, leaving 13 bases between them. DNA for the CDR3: TGTGCCAGCAGCTTTACAGGGACACCTGGAAACACCATATATTTT. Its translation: CASSFTGTPGNTIYF.

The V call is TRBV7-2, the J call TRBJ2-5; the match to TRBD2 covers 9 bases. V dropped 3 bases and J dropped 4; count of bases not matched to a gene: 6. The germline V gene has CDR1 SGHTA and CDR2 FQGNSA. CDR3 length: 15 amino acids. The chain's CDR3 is CASSLASGGPETQYF. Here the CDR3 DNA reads TGTGCCAGCAGCTTGGCCAGCGGGGGGCCAGAGACCCAGTACTTC.

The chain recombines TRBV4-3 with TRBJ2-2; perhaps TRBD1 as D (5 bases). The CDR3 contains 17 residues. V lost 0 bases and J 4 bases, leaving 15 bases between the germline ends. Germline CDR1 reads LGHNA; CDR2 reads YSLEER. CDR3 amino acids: CASSQDRRGVLTGELFF. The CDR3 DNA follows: TGCGCCAGCAGCCAAGACCGAAGGGGCGTTCTCACCGGGGAGCTGTTTTTT.

CDR3 sequence: CASSLASGGTYEQYF. Here the CDR3 DNA reads TGTGCCAGCAGCTTGGCTAGCGGGGGAACCTACGAGCAGTACTTC. J is TRBJ2-7 and V is TRBV7-2; TRBD2 agrees at 10 bases. CDR1 and CDR2 from the germline V gene are SGHTA and FQGNSA. V shed 3 bases and J 2 bases; nucleotides not matched to a gene: 4. CDR3 length equals 15 residues.

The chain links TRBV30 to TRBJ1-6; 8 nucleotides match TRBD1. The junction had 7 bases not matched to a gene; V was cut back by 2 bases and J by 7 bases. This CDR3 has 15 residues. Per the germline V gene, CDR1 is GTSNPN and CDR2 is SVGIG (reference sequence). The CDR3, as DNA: TGTGCCTGGAGTCTCCCGACAGGGGTCAATTCACCCCTCCACTTT. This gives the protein CAWSLPTGVNSPLHF.

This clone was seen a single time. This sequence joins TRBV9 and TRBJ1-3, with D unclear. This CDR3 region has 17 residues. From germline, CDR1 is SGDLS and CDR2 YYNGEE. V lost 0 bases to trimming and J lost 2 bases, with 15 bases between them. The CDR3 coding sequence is TGTGCCAGCAGCGTAGGACTGCAACATCAGACTGGAAACACCATATATTTT. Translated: CASSVGLQHQTGNTIYF. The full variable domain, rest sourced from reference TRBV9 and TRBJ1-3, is DSGVTQTPKHLITATGQRVTLRCSPRSGDLSVYWYQQSLDQGLQFLIQYYNGEERAKGNILERFSAQQFPDLHSELNLSSLELGDSALYFCASSVGLQHQTGNTIYFGEGSWLTVV.